The table lists the clone carrying this T cell receptor beta chain with many counts. The target antigen is unknown. Per the germline V gene, CDR1 is MNHEY and CDR2 is SMNVEV (reference sequence). V was pared by 5 bases and J by 5 bases, with 9 bases between. The CDR3 length is 12 residues. PBMCs numbering 2 million and stored at -80 C yielded the unsorted libraries. The data are from a study of neurological immune-mediated disorders. General observations from the study: No expanded-clone CDR3 amino acid sequence recurred across subjects, suggesting private TCR-beta repertoires. The multiple sclerosis repertoire cluster had no association with any clinical or MRI feature.

Each TCR transcript was tagged with a 10-nucleotide random UMI during 5'RACE. TCRdb redid the calling of the 5' RACE reads with MiXCR, one entry per CDR3 protein. The sample lists roughly 17,000 distinct CDR3 sequences, roughly 2.6% seen once, with 5.5% in the top ten. Sequencing used PBMCs. The source is a woman aged 18-29 years with multiple sclerosis. J is TRBJ2-5 and V is TRBV27; weak D call: TRBD1 (5 bases). The CDR3 DNA is TGTGCCAGCAGTAGGCCAGGGGAGACCCAGTACTTC. Encoded protein: CASSRPGETQYF.